The sequence of this T cell receptor (beta chain) was determined in a study of cytomegalovirus exposure and HLA in healthy donors. Background on the study: Previous work identified roughly 110 million unique TCR beta sequences from about 179 million T cells.

Germline CDR1 reads SNHLY; CDR2 reads FYNNEI. The J segment lost 0 bases and the V segment lost 6 bases, leaving 8 bases of the junction unmatched. CDR3 length: 18 residues. PCR primers comprised 60 Vbeta and 13 Jbeta primers. Clones were read by immunoSEQ multiplex PCR, and TCRdb kept only the in-frame ones, dropping some. The sample records 200,000 to 250,000 clones, 65% to 85% being singletons. Nominal health characterized the donors when sampled, though unrecorded immune exposures were likely. As regards this clone: Its specificity is not known.

Study-level points and caveats: Owing to their indistinguishability, certain V segments, notably TRBV6-2 and TRBV6-3, were excluded. High specificity and sensitivity for cytomegalovirus status were reported for the classifier.

The sequencing sample was made of PBMCs. The receptor was derived from a man aged 50 to 59 in good health and CMV-seronegative. V usage is TRBV2 and J usage is TRBJ1-4, with 12 bases aligning to TRBD1. The CDR3 bases are TGTGCCAGCAGAGGGACAGGGGGCCTCCTCTCAACTAATGAAAAACTGTTTTTT. Residues: CASRGTGGLLSTNEKLFF.